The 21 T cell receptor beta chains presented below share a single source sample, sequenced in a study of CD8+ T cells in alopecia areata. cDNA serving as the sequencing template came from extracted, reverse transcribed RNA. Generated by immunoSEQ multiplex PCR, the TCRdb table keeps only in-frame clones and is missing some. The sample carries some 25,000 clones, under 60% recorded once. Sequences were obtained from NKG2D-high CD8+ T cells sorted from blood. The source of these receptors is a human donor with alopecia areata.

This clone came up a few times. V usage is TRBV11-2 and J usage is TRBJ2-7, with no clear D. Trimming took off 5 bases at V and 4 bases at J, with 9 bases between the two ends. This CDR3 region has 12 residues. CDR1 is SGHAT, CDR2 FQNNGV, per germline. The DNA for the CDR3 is TGTGCCAGCAGCGATGGACGTTACGAGCAGTACTTC. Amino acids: CASSDGRYEQYF.

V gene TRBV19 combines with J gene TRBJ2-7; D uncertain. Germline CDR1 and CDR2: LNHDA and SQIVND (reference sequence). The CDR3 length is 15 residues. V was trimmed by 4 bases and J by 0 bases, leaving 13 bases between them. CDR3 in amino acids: CASSRIHAASYEQYF. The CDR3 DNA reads TGTGCCAGTAGTAGAATCCACGCAGCCTCCTACGAGCAGTACTTC. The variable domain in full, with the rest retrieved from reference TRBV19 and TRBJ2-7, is DGGITQSPKYLFRKEGQNVTLSCEQNLNHDAMYWYRQDPGQGLRLIYYSQIVNDFQKGDIAEGYSVSREKKESFPLTVTSAQKNPTAFYLCASSRIHAASYEQYFGPGTRLTVT.

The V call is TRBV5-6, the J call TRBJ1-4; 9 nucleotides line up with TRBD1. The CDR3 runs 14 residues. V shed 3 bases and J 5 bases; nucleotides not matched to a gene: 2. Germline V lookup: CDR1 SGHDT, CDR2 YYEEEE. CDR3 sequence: CASSWTGENEKLFF. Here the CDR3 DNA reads TGTGCCAGCAGCTGGACAGGGGAGAATGAAAAACTGTTTTTT.

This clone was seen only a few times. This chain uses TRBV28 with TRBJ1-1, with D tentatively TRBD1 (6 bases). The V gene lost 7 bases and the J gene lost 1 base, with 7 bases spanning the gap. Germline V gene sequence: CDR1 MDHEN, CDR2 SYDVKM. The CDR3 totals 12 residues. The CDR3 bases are TGTGCCAGCATCAGGGGGAACACTGAAGCTTTCTTT. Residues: CASIRGNTEAFF.

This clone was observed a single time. The CDR3 DNA reads as TGTGCCAGCAGTTCGGGACAGGTCACTGAAGCTTTCTTT. This sequence encodes CASSSGQVTEAFF. This chain connects TRBV27 to TRBJ1-1, with 8 bases aligning to TRBD1. This CDR3 contains 13 residues. Germline lookup yields CDR1 MNHEY and CDR2 SMNVEV (reference sequence). V was pared by 4 bases and J by 4 bases, with 2 bases of the junction left unmatched.

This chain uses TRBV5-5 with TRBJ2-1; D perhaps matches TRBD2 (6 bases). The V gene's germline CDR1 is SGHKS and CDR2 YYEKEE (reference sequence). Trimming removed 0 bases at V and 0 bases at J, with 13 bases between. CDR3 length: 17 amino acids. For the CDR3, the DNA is TGTGCCAGCAGCTTGGGCTTAGCGGAGAGCTCCTACAATGAGCAGTTCTTC. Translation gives CASSLGLAESSYNEQFF.

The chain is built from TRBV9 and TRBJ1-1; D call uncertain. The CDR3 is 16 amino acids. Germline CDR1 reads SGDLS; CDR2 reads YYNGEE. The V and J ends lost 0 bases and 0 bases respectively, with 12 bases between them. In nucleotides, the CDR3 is TGTGCCAGCAGCGTAGTTGATGAGTTCATGAACACTGAAGCTTTCTTT. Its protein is CASSVVDEFMNTEAFF.

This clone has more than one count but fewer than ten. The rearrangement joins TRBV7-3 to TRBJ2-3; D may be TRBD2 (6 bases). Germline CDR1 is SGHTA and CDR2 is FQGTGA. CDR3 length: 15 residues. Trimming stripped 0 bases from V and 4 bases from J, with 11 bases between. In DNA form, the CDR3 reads TGTGCCAGCAGCTTAACAGGAGGGATGGCAGATACGCAGTATTTT. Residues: CASSLTGGMADTQYF.

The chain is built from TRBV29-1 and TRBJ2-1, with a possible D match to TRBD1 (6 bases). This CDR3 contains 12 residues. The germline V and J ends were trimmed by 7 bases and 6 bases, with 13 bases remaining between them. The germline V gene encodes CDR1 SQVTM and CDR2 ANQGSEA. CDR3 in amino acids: CSARDTPNEQFF. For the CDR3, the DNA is TGCAGCGCCAGGGACACCCCCAATGAGCAGTTCTTC.

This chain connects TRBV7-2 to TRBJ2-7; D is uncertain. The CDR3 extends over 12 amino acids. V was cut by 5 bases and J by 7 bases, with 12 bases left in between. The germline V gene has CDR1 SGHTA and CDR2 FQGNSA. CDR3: CASSDTVWEQYF. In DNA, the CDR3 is TGTGCCAGCAGCGATACAGTCTGGGAGCAGTACTTC.

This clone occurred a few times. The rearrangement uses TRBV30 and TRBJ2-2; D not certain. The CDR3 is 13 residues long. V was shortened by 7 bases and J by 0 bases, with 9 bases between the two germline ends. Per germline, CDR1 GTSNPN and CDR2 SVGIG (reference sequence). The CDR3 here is CASQDPNTGELFF. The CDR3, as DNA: TGTGCCTCTCAGGATCCGAACACCGGGGAGCTGTTTTTT.

The CDR3 DNA reads TGTGCCAGTAGTCCCGGGGCGCCCCCGTACGAGCAGTACTTC. This translates into CASSPGAPPYEQYF. J is TRBJ2-7 and V is TRBV19, with D possibly being TRBD1 or TRBD2 (5 bases each). The CDR3 is 14 amino acids. V was clipped by 5 bases and J by 4 bases, with 15 bases between them. The germline gives CDR1 LNHDA, CDR2 SQIVND (reference sequence).

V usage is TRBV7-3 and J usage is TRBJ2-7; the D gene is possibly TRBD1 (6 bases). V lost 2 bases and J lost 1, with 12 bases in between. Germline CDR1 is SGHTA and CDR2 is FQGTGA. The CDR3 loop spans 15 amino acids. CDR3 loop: CASSLYRDPSYEQYF. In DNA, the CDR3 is TGTGCCAGCAGCTTATACAGGGATCCTTCCTACGAGCAGTACTTC.

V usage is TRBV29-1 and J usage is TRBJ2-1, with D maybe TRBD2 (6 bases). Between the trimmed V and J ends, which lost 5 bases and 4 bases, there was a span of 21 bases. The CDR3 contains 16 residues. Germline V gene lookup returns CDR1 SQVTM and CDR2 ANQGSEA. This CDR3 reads CSVPRSNSGLYNEQFF. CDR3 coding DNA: TGCAGCGTTCCGCGCTCAAATAGCGGACTATACAATGAGCAGTTCTTC.

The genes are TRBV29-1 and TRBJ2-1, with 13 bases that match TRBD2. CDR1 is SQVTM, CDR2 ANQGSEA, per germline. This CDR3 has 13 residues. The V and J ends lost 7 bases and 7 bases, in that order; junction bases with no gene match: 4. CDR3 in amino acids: CSGRLAGGNEQFF. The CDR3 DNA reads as TGCAGCGGTAGACTAGCGGGAGGTAATGAGCAGTTCTTC.

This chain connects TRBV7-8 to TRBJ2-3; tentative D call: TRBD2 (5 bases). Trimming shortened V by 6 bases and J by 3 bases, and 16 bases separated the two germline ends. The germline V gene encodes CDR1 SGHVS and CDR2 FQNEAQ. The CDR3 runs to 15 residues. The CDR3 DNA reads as TGTGCCAGCAGGTTCACGGGGAGTCAAACAGATACGCAGTATTTT. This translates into CASRFTGSQTDTQYF.

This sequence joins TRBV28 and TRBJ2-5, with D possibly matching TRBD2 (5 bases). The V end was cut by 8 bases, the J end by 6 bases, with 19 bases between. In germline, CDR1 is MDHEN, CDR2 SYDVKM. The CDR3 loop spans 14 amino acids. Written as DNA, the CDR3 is TGTGCCAGCTCCTTAGTTGGGCCGGGGAAGACCCAGTACTTC. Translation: CASSLVGPGKTQYF. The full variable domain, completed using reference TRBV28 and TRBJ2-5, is DVKVTQSSRYLVKRTGEKVFLECVQDMDHENMFWYRQDPGLGLRLIYFSYDVKMKEKGDIPEGYSVSREKKERFSLILESASTNQTSMYLCASSLVGPGKTQYFGPGTRLLVL.

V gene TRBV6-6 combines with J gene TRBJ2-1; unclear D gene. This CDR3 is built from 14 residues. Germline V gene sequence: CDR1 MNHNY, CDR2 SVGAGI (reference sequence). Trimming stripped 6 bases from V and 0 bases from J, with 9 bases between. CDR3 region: CASSPTSSYNEQFF. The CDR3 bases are TGTGCCAGCAGCCCCACGAGCTCCTACAATGAGCAGTTCTTC.

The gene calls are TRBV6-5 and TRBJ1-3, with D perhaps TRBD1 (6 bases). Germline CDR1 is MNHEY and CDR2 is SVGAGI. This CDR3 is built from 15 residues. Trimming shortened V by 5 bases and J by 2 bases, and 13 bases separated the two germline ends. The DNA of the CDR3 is TGTGCCAGCAGTCCAACCCCAGGGGCTGGAAACACCATATATTTT. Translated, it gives CASSPTPGAGNTIYF.

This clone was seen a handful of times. The CDR3 DNA reads as TGTGCCAGCCCCCGAGGCATCTGGGACAGGGAGTCCTACGAGCAGTACTTC. Translated: CASPRGIWDRESYEQYF. The chain joins TRBV2 to TRBJ2-7, with 9 bases that match TRBD1. The CDR3 consists of 17 residues. The J segment lost 1 base and the V segment lost 8 bases, leaving 15 bases of the junction unmatched. The germline V gene encodes CDR1 SNHLY and CDR2 FYNNEI.

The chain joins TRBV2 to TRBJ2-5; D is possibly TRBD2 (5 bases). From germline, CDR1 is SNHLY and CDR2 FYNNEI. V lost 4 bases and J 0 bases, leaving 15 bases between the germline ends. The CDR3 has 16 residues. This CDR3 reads CASSVEVSPYQETQYF. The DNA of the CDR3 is TGTGCCAGCAGTGTGGAGGTCAGCCCCTACCAAGAGACCCAGTACTTC.